Below, one T cell receptor beta chain is given with its context. The sample holds other DNA sequences that translate to the same CDR3. Sequencing used immunoSEQ multiplex PCR; TCRdb keeps in-frame clones, though not all of them. The table has about 90,000 clones, about 80% seen once; the top ten hold 10%. These data are taken from a study of blood T cell repertoires in COVID-19. Overall study context: Collection of acute and convalescent COVID-19 samples took place in the United States, Italy and Spain. PBMCs, B-cell-depleted T cells, or T cells were the source of the cDNA or gDNA that made up the material.

V was shortened by 4 bases and J by 6 bases, with 10 bases between the two germline ends. Looked up from germline, CDR1 is SEHNR and CDR2 is FQNEAQ (reference sequence). CDR3 length: 14 amino acids. The chain has TRBV7-9 and TRBJ1-6, with D perhaps TRBD1 (5 bases). This TCR derives from a woman in her seventies with acute or convalescent COVID-19. The sequencing input was peripheral blood. CDR3 protein: CASSWGVFNSPLHF. CDR3 DNA sequence: TGTGCCAGCAGCTGGGGGGTTTTTAATTCACCCCTCCACTTT.